The 3 T cell receptor beta chains reported below all come from one sample, sequenced in a study of shared clonotypes between healthy human individuals. Naive CD8 cells were CD45RO-negative, positively selected for CCR7, excluding terminally differentiated effector memory CD45RA+ cells. Using immunoSEQ multiplex PCR, the repertoire was profiled, and TCRdb retains in-frame clones only, with some absent. The repertoire includes about 600,000 clones, 95% of them detected once, and 0.11% sits in the top ten. Sequencing was performed on naive CD8+ T cells sorted from blood. The receptors were gathered from a woman in her 30s in good health.

This chain links TRBV9 with TRBJ2-4; TRBD1 aligns across 8 bases. V dropped 4 bases and J dropped 5; count of bases not matched to a gene: 17. The CDR3 runs 18 residues. Germline CDR1 reads SGDLS; CDR2 reads YYNGEE. CDR3 sequence reads: CASSPGGSIRQIENIQYF. The DNA of the CDR3 is TGTGCCAGCAGCCCAGGGGGCTCGATCCGACAGATCGAAAACATTCAGTACTTC.

This clone was counted between two and nine times. The chain joins TRBV19 to TRBJ1-5; D uncertain. The germline gives CDR1 LNHDA, CDR2 SQIVND (reference sequence). CDR3 length: 13 residues. Trimming stripped 6 bases from V and 5 bases from J, with 11 bases between. The CDR3 loop is CASSDRIYQPQHF. The CDR3 DNA reads TGTGCCAGTAGCGATCGAATTTATCAGCCCCAGCATTTT.

The chain recombines TRBV7-9 with TRBJ2-5; no clear D. CDR3 length equals 16 residues. Germline V gene sequence: CDR1 SEHNR, CDR2 FQNEAQ (reference sequence). Trimming took 0 bases from V and 1 from J, leaving 12 bases between them. Here the CDR3 reads CASSLALGSIQETQYF. The CDR3, as DNA: TGTGCCAGCAGCTTAGCGTTAGGCAGCATCCAAGAGACCCAGTACTTC.